What follows are 25 T cell receptor beta chains derived from one specimen sequenced in a study of beta chain bispecific antibodies for T cell cancers. Using its own MiXCR run on the 5' RACE reads, TCRdb lists one record per CDR3 protein. The sample has about 20,000 distinct CDR3 sequences, roughly 2.6% seen once; the top ten hold under 35%. Study-wide points: The leukemia cells, rather than normal T cells, gave most of the targeted TRBV signal.

Expansion lasted two to four days, with either anti-CD3 antibody OKT3 or CD3/CD28 beads. For these TCRs, the target antigens are not known. The sequencing input was healthy donor T cells cultured with leukemia cells. These receptor sequences come from a human donor in good health. Some clones in this sample may be carry-over from other donors' samples.

This clonotype was observed a few times. This sequence joins TRBV29-1 and TRBJ2-1; maybe TRBD1 (5 bases). Germline CDR1 reads SQVTM; CDR2 reads ANQGSEA. The CDR3 runs to 12 residues. Trimming shortened V by 6 bases and J by 15 bases, and 21 bases separated the two germline ends. The CDR3 sequence is CSVTGAGIDRFF. The DNA of the CDR3 is TGCAGCGTAACTGGGGCTGGGATAGATAGGTTCTTC.

This clonotype was picked up many times. The V call is TRBV19, the J call TRBJ2-1; D tentatively fits TRBD1 or TRBD2 (5 bases each). V gave up 1 base and J gave up 3 bases, with 10 bases separating them. The CDR3 covers 15 residues. Germline-derived CDR1 and CDR2 are LNHDA and SQIVND (reference sequence). The CDR3 DNA follows: TGTGCCAGTAGTATAGGAGGGGAAGTCTACAATGAGCAGTTCTTC. It yields the protein CASSIGGEVYNEQFF.

This clonotype has ten or more counts. The chain uses TRBV29-1 and TRBJ2-7, with D uncertain. Germline V CDR1 and CDR2: SQVTM, ANQGSEA. The CDR3 has 15 residues. Trimming stripped 4 bases from V and 2 bases from J, with 18 bases between. As DNA, the CDR3 is TGCAGCGTTGGGGTCACCCAGTCCTTTGCCTACGAGCAGTACTTC. Amino acid sequence: CSVGVTQSFAYEQYF.

This clonotype turned up a few times. The chain joins TRBV19 to TRBJ2-5, with 8 bases matching TRBD2. This CDR3 comprises 17 residues. Trimming took 5 bases from V and 3 from J; bases not matched to a gene: 14. Germline values: CDR1 LNHDA, CDR2 SQIVND (reference sequence). The CDR3 is CASSPGASWRGEETQYF. The CDR3 DNA reads as TGTGCCAGTAGTCCGGGAGCGTCATGGCGGGGGGAAGAGACCCAGTACTTC.

This clonotype was recorded a few times. V and J are TRBV30 and TRBJ1-2; 10 bases line up with TRBD1. Germline lookup yields CDR1 GTSNPN and CDR2 SVGIG (reference sequence). The CDR3 length is 13 residues. Trimming at V came to 4 bases and at J to 8 bases, leaving 7 bases not matched to a gene. CDR3 bases: TGTGCCTGGACCACCGGGACAGGGGAAGGCTACACCTTC. It encodes CAWTTGTGEGYTF.

This clonotype was counted ten times or more. This chain uses TRBV28 with TRBJ1-1; D is unclear. The germline V and J ends were trimmed by 4 bases and 0 bases, with 6 bases remaining between them. The CDR3 sequence is 13 residues long. Looked up from germline, CDR1 is MDHEN and CDR2 is SYDVKM. CDR3 residues: CASSSVMNTEAFF. The CDR3 DNA is TGTGCCAGCAGTTCAGTCATGAACACTGAAGCTTTCTTT. Together with reference TRBV28 and TRBJ1-1, the CDR3 gives the full variable domain: DVKVTQSSRYLVKRTGEKVFLECVQDMDHENMFWYRQDPGLGLRLIYFSYDVKMKEKGDIPEGYSVSREKKERFSLILESASTNQTSMYLCASSSVMNTEAFFGQGTRLTVV.

The V call is TRBV2, the J call TRBJ2-5; the match to TRBD2 covers 9 bases. V was pared by 8 bases and J by 2 bases, with 9 bases of the junction left unmatched. The germline CDR1 and CDR2 sequences are SNHLY and FYNNEI. This CDR3 comprises 15 residues. The CDR3 DNA reads as TGTGCCAGCGGTCTAGCGGGGCTTTATCAAGAGACCCAGTACTTC. Its translation is CASGLAGLYQETQYF.

This clonotype was counted at least ten times. The chain has TRBV6-5 and TRBJ1-6; TRBD1 aligns across 8 bases. V lost 8 bases, J lost 5 bases, and 2 bases stayed unmatched. The CDR3 contains 13 residues. Germline V gene lookup returns CDR1 MNHEY and CDR2 SVGAGI. CDR3 in amino acids: CASRDRNNSPLHF. In nucleotides, the CDR3 is TGTGCCAGCCGGGACAGGAATAATTCACCCCTCCACTTT.

This clonotype was detected ten times or more. The chain combines TRBV7-3 with TRBJ2-1, with TRBD2 identical over 10 bases. The CDR3 consists of 17 residues. Looked up from germline, CDR1 is SGHTA and CDR2 is FQGTGA. Losses at the gene ends were 2 bases for V and 9 bases for J; bases not matched to a gene: 13. CDR3 DNA sequence: TGTGCCAGCAGCTTAGTGGGGCTTAGCGGGGGGTTTGGTGAGCAGTTCTTC. It specifies CASSLVGLSGGFGEQFF.

This clonotype was seen repeatedly, ten times or more. The J gene is TRBJ1-2, the V gene TRBV5-1, with 7 bases identical to TRBD1. V lost 10 bases and J lost 4; bases outside the gene matches: 7. The CDR3 contains 12 residues. Germline V gene sequence: CDR1 SGHRS, CDR2 YFSETQ. CDR3 sequence (DNA): TGCGCCTCTAAGACAGGGACCTATGGCTACACCTTC. The encoded protein is CASKTGTYGYTF.

This clonotype was observed many times. The chain is built from TRBV5-1 and TRBJ2-3; possibly TRBD2 for D (6 bases). The germline V gene has CDR1 SGHRS and CDR2 YFSETQ. Trimming took 4 bases from V and 1 from J, leaving 13 bases between them. The CDR3 is 15 residues long. The CDR3 DNA follows: TGCGCCAGCAGCGCGGGGCCCGTCGGCACAGATACGCAGTATTTT. This sequence encodes CASSAGPVGTDTQYF.

This clonotype was detected a few times. This chain uses TRBV19 with TRBJ1-5, with D hard to call. V dropped 11 bases and J dropped 2 bases, with 25 bases sitting between them. Germline CDR1 reads LNHDA; CDR2 reads SQIVND (reference sequence). The length of the CDR3 is 17 residues. In nucleotides, the CDR3 is TGTGCCTCGACCAGTAAGTTTAGTGTACGGGGCAATCAGCCCCAGCATTTT. Protein product: CASTSKFSVRGNQPQHF.

This clonotype occurred many times. The J gene is TRBJ2-1, the V gene TRBV4-2, with 9 bases identical to TRBD1. V shed 2 bases and J 6 bases; nucleotides not matched to a gene: 2. CDR1 and CDR2 (germline): LGHNA, YNFKEQ. The CDR3 extends over 14 amino acids. The CDR3 bases are TGTGCCAGCAGCCAACCGGGACAGGGCAATGAGCAGTTCTTC. This sequence encodes CASSQPGQGNEQFF.

This clonotype was seen at least ten times. The rearrangement joins TRBV7-9 to TRBJ2-7, with D possibly TRBD2 on 6 matching bases. This CDR3 has 12 residues. The ends were cut back, 5 bases at V and 5 bases at J, with 10 bases in the middle. Germline CDR1 is SEHNR and CDR2 is FQNEAQ (reference sequence). The CDR3 DNA reads TGTGCCAGCAGCCGTACGGGGGACGAGCAGTACTTC. Translated, it gives CASSRTGDEQYF.

The table lists this clonotype with many counts. The J gene is TRBJ2-1, the V gene TRBV6-6, with TRBD2 matching 9 bases. CDR1 and CDR2 from the germline V gene are MNHNY and SVGAGI (reference sequence). The CDR3 has 14 amino acids. V was clipped by 7 bases and J by 4 bases; unmatched bases: 5. The CDR3 DNA reads as TGTGCCAGCAACAGACTAGCGGAATACAATGAGCAGTTCTTC. This gives the protein CASNRLAEYNEQFF.

This clonotype was picked up many times. The genes are TRBV6-5 and TRBJ1-5; TRBD1 is a possible D gene (6 bases). The CDR3 runs to 17 residues. Germline V gene sequence: CDR1 MNHEY, CDR2 SVGAGI. Trimming stripped 8 bases from V and 2 bases from J, with 22 bases between. The CDR3 is CASARSGGGQGNQPQHF. The CDR3 bases are TGTGCCAGCGCAAGATCGGGCGGGGGGCAAGGCAATCAGCCCCAGCATTTT.

This clonotype was seen only a few times. This sequence joins TRBV3-1 and TRBJ1-2; possibly TRBD1 for D (5 bases). Germline assignment: CDR1 LGHDT and CDR2 YNNKEL (reference sequence). The germline V and J ends were trimmed by 4 bases and 3 bases, with 18 bases remaining between them. The CDR3 totals 16 residues. This CDR3 reads CASSPHPTEFDYGYTF. CDR3 coding DNA: TGTGCCAGCAGCCCTCACCCGACAGAGTTCGACTATGGCTACACCTTC.

This clonotype was picked up many times. V gene TRBV7-3 combines with J gene TRBJ2-7; D remains unclear. Trimming removed 2 bases from V and 6 bases from J, with 14 bases in between. Germline V gives CDR1 SGHTA, CDR2 FQGTGA. CDR3 length equals 14 residues. The CDR3 is CASSLSGPWGEQYF. The CDR3 region has the DNA TGTGCCAGCAGCTTATCGGGCCCCTGGGGCGAGCAGTACTTC. Full variable domain (missing parts from reference TRBV7-3 and TRBJ2-7): GAGVSQTPSNKVTEKGKYVELRCDPISGHTALYWYRQSLGQGPEFLIYFQGTGAADDSGLPNDRFFAVRPEGSVSTLKIQRTERGDSAVYLCASSLSGPWGEQYFGPGTRLTVT.

This clonotype was counted ten times or more. V and J are TRBV7-8 and TRBJ2-7; TRBD2 agrees at 7 bases. The CDR3 is made up of 14 amino acids. Germline CDR1 is SGHVS and CDR2 is FQNEAQ. J lost 4 bases, V lost 3 bases, and 6 bases had no gene match. CDR3 nucleotide sequence: TGTGCCAGCAGCTTCTCCCTTAGCGGGTACGAGCAGTACTTC. This encodes CASSFSLSGYEQYF.

This clonotype has a count of ten or more. The rearrangement links TRBV19 to TRBJ2-7; D unresolved. This CDR3 contains 13 residues. Germline CDR1 is LNHDA and CDR2 is SQIVND (reference sequence). V was cut by 5 bases and J by 3 bases, with 11 bases left in between. The CDR3 DNA follows: TGTGCCAGTAGTCTTACCCCACTCTACGAGCAGTACTTC. As protein: CASSLTPLYEQYF.

This clonotype occurred many times. The rearrangement uses TRBV20-1 and TRBJ2-1; 7 bases fit TRBD1. V was clipped by 4 bases and J by 4 bases; unmatched bases: 13. The length of the CDR3 is 16 residues. The germline V gene has CDR1 DFQATT and CDR2 SNEGSKA (reference sequence). The CDR3 here is CSATLTGTDQYNEQFF. The CDR3, as DNA: TGCAGTGCTACCCTGACAGGGACAGATCAGTACAATGAGCAGTTCTTC.

This clonotype was detected many times. J is TRBJ2-7 and V is TRBV30; 10 positions match TRBD2. Germline V gene data show CDR1 as GTSNPN and CDR2 as SVGIG (reference sequence). The CDR3 runs 13 residues. The J segment lost 3 bases and the V segment lost 4 bases, leaving 3 bases of the junction unmatched. The CDR3 region has the DNA TGTGCCTGGACTAGCGGGGGTTTCTACGAGCAGTACTTC. This encodes CAWTSGGFYEQYF.

This clonotype has at least ten counts. The rearrangement links TRBV5-1 to TRBJ2-5; no reliable D call. CDR1 and CDR2 (germline): SGHRS, YFSETQ. The CDR3 sequence is 13 residues long. V lost 3 bases and J 6 bases, leaving 12 bases between the germline ends. The chain's CDR3 is CASSSRHGKTQYF. Here the CDR3 DNA reads TGCGCCAGCAGCTCCAGGCACGGCAAGACCCAGTACTTC.

This clonotype has only a few counts. The rearrangement uses TRBV18 and TRBJ1-1, with D possibly matching TRBD1 (6 bases). This CDR3 contains 16 residues. V lost 2 bases and J lost 6, with 19 bases in between. Germline V CDR1 and CDR2: KGHSH, LQKENI. The CDR3: CASSPMTGQTGAEAFF. In nucleotides, the CDR3 is TGTGCCAGCTCACCAATGACAGGCCAAACGGGGGCTGAAGCTTTCTTT.

This clonotype was detected many times. The CDR3 sequence: CASSYRGDWEAFF. In nucleotides, the CDR3 is TGTGCCAGCAGTTACAGGGGGGACTGGGAAGCTTTCTTT. The chain links TRBV12-3 or TRBV12-4 to TRBJ1-1, with 8 bases fitting TRBD1. This CDR3 has 13 residues. V trimming: 4 bases; J trimming: 8 bases; junction bases outside the gene matches: 6.